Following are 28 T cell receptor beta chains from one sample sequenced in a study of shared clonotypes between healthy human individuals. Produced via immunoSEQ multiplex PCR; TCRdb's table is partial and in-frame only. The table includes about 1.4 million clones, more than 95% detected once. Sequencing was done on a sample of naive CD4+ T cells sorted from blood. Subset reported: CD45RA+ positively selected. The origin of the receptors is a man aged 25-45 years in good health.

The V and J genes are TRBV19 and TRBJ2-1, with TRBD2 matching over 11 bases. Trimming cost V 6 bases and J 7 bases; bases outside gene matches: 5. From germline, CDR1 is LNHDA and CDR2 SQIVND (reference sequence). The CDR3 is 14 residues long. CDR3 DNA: TGTGCCAGTAGGCTAGCGGGAGGAGGTAATGAGCAGTTCTTC. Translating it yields CASRLAGGGNEQFF. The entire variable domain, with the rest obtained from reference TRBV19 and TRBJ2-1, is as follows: DGGITQSPKYLFRKEGQNVTLSCEQNLNHDAMYWYRQDPGQGLRLIYYSQIVNDFQKGDIAEGYSVSREKKESFPLTVTSAQKNPTAFYLCASRLAGGGNEQFFGPGTRLTVL.

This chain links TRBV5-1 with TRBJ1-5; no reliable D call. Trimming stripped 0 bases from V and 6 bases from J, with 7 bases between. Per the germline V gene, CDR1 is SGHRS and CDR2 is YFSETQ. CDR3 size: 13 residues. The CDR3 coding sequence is TGCGCCAGCAGCTTGGTGATCGGTCAGCCCCAGCATTTT. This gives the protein CASSLVIGQPQHF.

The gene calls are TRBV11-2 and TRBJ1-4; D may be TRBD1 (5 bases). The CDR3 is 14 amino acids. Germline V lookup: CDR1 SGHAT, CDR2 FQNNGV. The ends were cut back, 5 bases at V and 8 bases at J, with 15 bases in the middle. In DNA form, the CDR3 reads TGTGCCAGCAGCGCCGGGAGGGGTTCCGAAAAACTGTTTTTT. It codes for CASSAGRGSEKLFF.

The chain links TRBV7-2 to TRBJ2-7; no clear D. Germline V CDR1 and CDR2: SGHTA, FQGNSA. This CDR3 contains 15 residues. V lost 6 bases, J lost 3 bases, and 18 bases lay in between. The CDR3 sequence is CASSHLPSERYEQYF. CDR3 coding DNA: TGTGCCAGCAGTCACCTCCCTTCGGAACGCTACGAGCAGTACTTC.

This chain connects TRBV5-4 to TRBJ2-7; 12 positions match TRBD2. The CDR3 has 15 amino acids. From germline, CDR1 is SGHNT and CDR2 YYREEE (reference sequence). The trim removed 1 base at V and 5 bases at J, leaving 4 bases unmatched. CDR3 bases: TGTGCCAGCAGCTTGTGGACTAGCGGGAAGAACGAGCAGTACTTC. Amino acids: CASSLWTSGKNEQYF.

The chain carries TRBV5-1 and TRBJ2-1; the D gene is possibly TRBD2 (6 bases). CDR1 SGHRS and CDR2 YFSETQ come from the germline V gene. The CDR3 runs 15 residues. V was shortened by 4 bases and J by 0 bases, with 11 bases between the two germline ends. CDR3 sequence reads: CASSVGGSSYNEQFF. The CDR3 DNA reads TGCGCCAGCAGCGTGGGAGGCAGCTCCTACAATGAGCAGTTCTTC.

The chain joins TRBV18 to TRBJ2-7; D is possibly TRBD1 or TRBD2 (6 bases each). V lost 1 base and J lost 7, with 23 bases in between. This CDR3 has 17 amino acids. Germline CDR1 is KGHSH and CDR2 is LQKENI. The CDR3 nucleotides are TGTGCCAGCTCACCACTTCCGGTGGAGTCGGGGGCTGGAGAGCAGTACTTC. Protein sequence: CASSPLPVESGAGEQYF.

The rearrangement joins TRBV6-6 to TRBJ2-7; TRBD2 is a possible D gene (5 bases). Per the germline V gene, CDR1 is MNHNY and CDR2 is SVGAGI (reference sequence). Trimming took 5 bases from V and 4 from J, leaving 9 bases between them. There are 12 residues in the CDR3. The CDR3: CASSMDWYEQYF. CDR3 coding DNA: TGTGCCAGCAGTATGGACTGGTACGAGCAGTACTTC.

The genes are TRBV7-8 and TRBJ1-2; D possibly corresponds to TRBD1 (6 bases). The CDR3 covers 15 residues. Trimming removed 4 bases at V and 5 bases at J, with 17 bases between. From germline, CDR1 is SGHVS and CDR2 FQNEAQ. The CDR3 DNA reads TGTGCCAGCAGCTCAGTAAGGGGGGTGGCTTATGGCTACACCTTC. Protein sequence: CASSSVRGVAYGYTF.

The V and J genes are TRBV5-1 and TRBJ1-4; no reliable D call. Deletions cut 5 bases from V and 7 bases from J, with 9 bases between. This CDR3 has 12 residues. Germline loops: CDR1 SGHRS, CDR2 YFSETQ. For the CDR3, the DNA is TGCGCCAGCAGTGTAACGGGTGAAAAACTGTTTTTT. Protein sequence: CASSVTGEKLFF.

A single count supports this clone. CDR3: CASSFWGSDSYNEQFF. CDR3 nucleotide sequence: TGTGCCAGCAGTTTTTGGGGTTCAGACTCCTACAATGAGCAGTTCTTC. The chain recombines TRBV27 with TRBJ2-1; D unresolved. Germline CDR1 is MNHEY and CDR2 is SMNVEV (reference sequence). With 3 bases removed from V and 0 bases from J, the gap between germline ends came to 12 bases. The CDR3 is 16 amino acids.

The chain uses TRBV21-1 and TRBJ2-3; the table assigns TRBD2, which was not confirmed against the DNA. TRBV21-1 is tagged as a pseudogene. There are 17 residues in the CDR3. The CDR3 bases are TGTGCCAGCAGCACCACCCCTGGGCGGGAGAGCACAGATACGCAGTATTTT. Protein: CASSTTPGRESTDTQYF.

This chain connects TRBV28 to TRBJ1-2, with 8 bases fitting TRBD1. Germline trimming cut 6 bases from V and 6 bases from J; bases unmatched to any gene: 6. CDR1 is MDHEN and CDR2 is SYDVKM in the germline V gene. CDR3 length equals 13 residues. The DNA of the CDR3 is TGTGCCAGCAGGCAGACAGGGGCGAATGGCTACACCTTC. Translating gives CASRQTGANGYTF.

CDR3 region: CASSESGASSYEQYF. DNA of the CDR3: TGTGCCAGCAGTGAGAGCGGGGCCAGCTCCTACGAGCAGTACTTC. The chain joins TRBV28 to TRBJ2-7; TRBD2 aligns across 7 bases. Germline-derived CDR1 and CDR2 are MDHEN and SYDVKM. This CDR3 is 15 amino acids long. With V trimmed by 5 bases and J by 0 bases, 7 bases remained unmatched.

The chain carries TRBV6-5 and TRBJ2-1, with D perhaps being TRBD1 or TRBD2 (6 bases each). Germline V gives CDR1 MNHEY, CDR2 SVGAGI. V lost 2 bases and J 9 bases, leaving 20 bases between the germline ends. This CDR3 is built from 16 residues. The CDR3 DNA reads TGTGCCAGCAGTTACACAGCCCCGGGGGCCCAGAGTGAGCAGTTCTTC. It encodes CASSYTAPGAQSEQFF.

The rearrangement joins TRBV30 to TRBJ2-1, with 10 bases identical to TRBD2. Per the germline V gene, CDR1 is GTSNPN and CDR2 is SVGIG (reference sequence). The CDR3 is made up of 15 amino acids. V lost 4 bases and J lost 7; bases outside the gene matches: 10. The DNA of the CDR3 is TGTGCCTGGAACCCCGGGACTAGCGATAGGAATGAGCAGTTCTTC. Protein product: CAWNPGTSDRNEQFF. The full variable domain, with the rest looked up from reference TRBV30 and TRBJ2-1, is SQTIHQWPATLVQPVGSPLSLECTVEGTSNPNLYWYRQAAGRGLQLLFYSVGIGQISSEVPQNLSASRPQDRQFILSSKKLLLSDSGFYLCAWNPGTSDRNEQFFGPGTRLTVL.

CDR3 protein: CASNRGVGANVLTF. DNA of the CDR3: TGTGCCAGCAATCGCGGGGTTGGGGCCAACGTCCTGACTTTC. The chain joins TRBV6-5 to TRBJ2-6, with D possibly TRBD2 on 6 matching bases. Germline-derived CDR1 and CDR2 are MNHEY and SVGAGI. Trimming cost V 7 bases and J 3 bases, with 10 bases left between them. This CDR3 is 14 amino acids long.

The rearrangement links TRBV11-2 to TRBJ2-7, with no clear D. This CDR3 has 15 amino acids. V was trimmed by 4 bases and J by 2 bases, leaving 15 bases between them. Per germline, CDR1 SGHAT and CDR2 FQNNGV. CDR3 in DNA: TGTGCCAGCAGCTCAGAGTCCGGGTTCACCTACGAGCAGTACTTC. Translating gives CASSSESGFTYEQYF. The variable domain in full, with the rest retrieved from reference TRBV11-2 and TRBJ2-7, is EAGVAQSPRYKIIEKRQSVAFWCNPISGHATLYWYQQILGQGPKLLIQFQNNGVVDDSQLPKDRFSAERLKGVDSTLKIQPAKLEDSAVYLCASSSESGFTYEQYFGPGTRLTVT.

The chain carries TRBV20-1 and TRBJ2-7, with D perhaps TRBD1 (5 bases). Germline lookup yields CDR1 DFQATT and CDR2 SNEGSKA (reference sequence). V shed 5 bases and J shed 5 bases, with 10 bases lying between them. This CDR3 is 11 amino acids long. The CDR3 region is CSAPRVNEQYF. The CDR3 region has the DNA TGCAGTGCTCCCAGGGTCAACGAGCAGTACTTC.

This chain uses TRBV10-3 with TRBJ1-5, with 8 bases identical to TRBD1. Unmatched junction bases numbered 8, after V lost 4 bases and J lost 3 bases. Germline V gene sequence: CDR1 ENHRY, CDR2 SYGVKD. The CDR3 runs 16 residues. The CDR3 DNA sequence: TGTGCCATCAGTGGGGACAGGACCCATTACAATCAGCCCCAGCATTTT. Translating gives CAISGDRTHYNQPQHF.

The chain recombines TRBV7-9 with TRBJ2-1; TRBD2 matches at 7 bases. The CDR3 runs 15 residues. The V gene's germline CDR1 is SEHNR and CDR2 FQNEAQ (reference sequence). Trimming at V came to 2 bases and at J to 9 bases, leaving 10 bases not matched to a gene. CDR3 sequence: CASSLRGLESTEQFF. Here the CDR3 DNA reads TGTGCCAGCAGCTTAAGAGGACTAGAGTCGACTGAGCAGTTCTTC.

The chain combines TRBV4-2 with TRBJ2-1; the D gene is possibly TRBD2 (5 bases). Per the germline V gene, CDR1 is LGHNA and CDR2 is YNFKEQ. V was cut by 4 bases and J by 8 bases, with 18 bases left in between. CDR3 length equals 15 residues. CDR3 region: CASSRDGPADDEQFF. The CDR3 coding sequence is TGTGCCAGCAGCCGAGATGGTCCAGCGGATGATGAGCAGTTCTTC.

CDR3 DNA sequence: TGCGCCAGCAGAGGACTAGCGGGAGAAGGTGAGCAGTTCTTC. This translates into CASRGLAGEGEQFF. The chain uses TRBV10-2 and TRBJ2-1; 13 nucleotides align to TRBD2. The germline gives CDR1 WSHSY, CDR2 SAAADI. V trimming: 6 bases; J trimming: 9 bases; junction bases outside the gene matches: 5. This CDR3 is built from 14 residues.

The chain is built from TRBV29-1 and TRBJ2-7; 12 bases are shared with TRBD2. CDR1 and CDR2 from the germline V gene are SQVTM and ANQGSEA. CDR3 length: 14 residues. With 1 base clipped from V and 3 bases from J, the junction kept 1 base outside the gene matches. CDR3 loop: CSVEGLAGDYEQYF. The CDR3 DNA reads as TGCAGCGTTGAAGGACTAGCGGGAGACTACGAGCAGTACTTC.

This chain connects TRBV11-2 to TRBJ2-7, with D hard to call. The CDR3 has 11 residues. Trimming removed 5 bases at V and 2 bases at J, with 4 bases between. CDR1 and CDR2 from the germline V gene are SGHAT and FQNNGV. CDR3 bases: TGTGCCAGCAGCATCACCTACGAGCAGTACTTC. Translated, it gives CASSITYEQYF.

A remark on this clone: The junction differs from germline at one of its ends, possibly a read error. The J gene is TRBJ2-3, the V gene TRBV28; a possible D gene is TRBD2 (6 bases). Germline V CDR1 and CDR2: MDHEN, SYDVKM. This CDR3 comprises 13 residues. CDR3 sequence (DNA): TGTGCCAGCAGCTTACCGGGACTCCTTTACACAAGTTTT. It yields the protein CASSLPGLLYTSF. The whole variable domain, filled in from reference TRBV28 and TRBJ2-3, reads DVKVTQSSRYLVKRTGEKVFLECVQDMDHENMFWYRQDPGLGLRLIYFSYDVKMKEKGDIPEGYSVSREKKERFSLILESASTNQTSMYLCASSLPGLLYTSFGPGTRLTVL.

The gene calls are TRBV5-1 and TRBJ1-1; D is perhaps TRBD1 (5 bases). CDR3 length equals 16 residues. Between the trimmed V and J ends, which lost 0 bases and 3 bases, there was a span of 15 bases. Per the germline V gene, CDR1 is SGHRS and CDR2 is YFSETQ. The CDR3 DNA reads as TGCGCCAGCAGCTTGGCTTCCAGGGTTGGGGACACTGAAGCTTTCTTT. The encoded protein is CASSLASRVGDTEAFF.

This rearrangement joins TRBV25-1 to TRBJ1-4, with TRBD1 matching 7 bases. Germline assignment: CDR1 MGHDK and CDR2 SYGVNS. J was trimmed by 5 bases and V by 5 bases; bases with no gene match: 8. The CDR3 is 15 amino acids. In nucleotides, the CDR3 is TGTGCCAGCAGTAAGGGGACAGCTGGGAATGAAAAACTGTTTTTT. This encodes CASSKGTAGNEKLFF.